This TCR beta chain emerged from a study of neoadjuvant anti-PD-1 for oral cavity cancer. The overall study: Nivolumab at 3 mg/kg was mostly given biweekly, three to four doses, pre-surgery.

Comments on this clone: Its antigen is undetermined.

Study-level results: TCR analyses covered only a few patients per response group.

The time point: after neoadjuvant nivolumab, at surgical resection. PBMCs were not maintained or expanded in culture before analysis. This CDR3 spans 14 amino acids. The germline gives CDR1 SGHDT, CDR2 YYEEEE. V lost 2 bases to trimming and J lost 6 bases, with 12 bases between them. PBMC libraries mostly used 480 ng of input genomic DNA, with six replicates per sample. Some clones are missing from TCRdb's copy, which holds only in-frame ones; the method was immunoSEQ multiplex PCR. The table has more than 7,500 clones, around 60% seen once; the top ten hold 3.5% to 5%. The rearrangement joins TRBV5-6 to TRBJ2-1; no clear D gene. The specimen comprised PBMCs, sampled after nivolumab (anti-PD-1) treatment. This sequence originates from a person aged 35-79 years with oral cavity squamous cell carcinoma. In DNA form, the CDR3 reads TGTGCCAGCAGCTTACAATCGGCAGGCAATGAGCAGTTCTTC. Translation gives CASSLQSAGNEQFF.